Listed here is a single T cell receptor beta chain. The sample comes from a study of T cell changes during pregnancy in multiple sclerosis. Germline V gene data show CDR1 as LGHNA and CDR2 as YSLEER. CDR3 size: 14 residues. With V trimmed by 4 bases and J by 4 bases, 6 bases remained unmatched. Profiled with immunoSEQ multiplex PCR; TCRdb holds only in-frame clones, not every one. The sample holds about 110,000 clones, around 90% seen once. This TCR was recovered from a female donor in good health, enrolled as a control in a pregnancy study. The chain couples TRBV4-3 to TRBJ1-2, with 7 positions matching TRBD1. Sequencing was performed on peripheral blood, taken in the third trimester of pregnancy. The DNA for the CDR3 is TGCGCCAGCAGCCCGCGACAGGGAGGCTATGGCTACACCTTC. Protein product: CASSPRQGGYGYTF.